This T cell receptor (beta chain) was sequenced for a study of PD-L1 blockade in urothelial cancer. Study information: Median T cell yield from blood was roughly 140,000.

Libraries were prepared by immunoSEQ multiplex PCR; TCRdb keeps only in-frame clonotypes and omits some of them. Among about 120,000 clones listed, more than 85% were seen once. As for time point: peripheral blood 6 weeks after treatment start. Patients had urothelial carcinoma that was locally advanced or metastatic. Trimming removed 6 bases from V and 11 bases from J; junction bases left unmatched: 22. The CDR3 totals 17 residues. Germline CDR1 SGHTA, CDR2 FQGNSA. Sample: PBMCs, taken around atezolizumab (anti-PD-L1) treatment. The V call is TRBV7-2, the J call TRBJ2-5; 9 bases are shared with TRBD1. The receptor was isolated from a man aged 55 to 69 with urothelial cancer. The CDR3 DNA sequence: TGTGCCAGCAGTTCTAATCCGGGACAGGGAACCGCCGGTGTGCAGTACTTC. Its protein product is CASSSNPGQGTAGVQYF.